Listed below are T cell receptor beta chains from one sample, sequenced in a study of PD-1 blockade in classical Hodgkin lymphoma. Using immunoSEQ multiplex PCR, the repertoire was profiled, and TCRdb retains in-frame clones only, with some absent. Here the sample spans approximately 12,000 clones, around 80% being singletons. Specimen: peripheral blood mononuclear cells (PBMCs), collected at baseline. The receptors come from a human donor with classical Hodgkin lymphoma. CDR3s include the opening cysteine and the closing phenylalanine or tryptophan. D genes are given only for firm matches. Part of the rows lack a size; the others show once, few, many or a class for expanded clones.

cdr3_nt cdr3_aa v_call d_call j_call clone_size cdr3_length
TGTGCCAGCAGTGCACCCACTAGCGGCAGGTCTGGAGAGCAGTACTTC CASSAPTSGRSGEQYF TRBV6-6 TRBD2 TRBJ2-7 . 16
TGTGCCAGCAGCCAAGTTGGGACAGGGATTTATGGCTACACCTTC CASSQVGTGIYGYTF TRBV14 TRBD1 TRBJ1-2 . 15
TGTGCCAGCAGTTACTCGCGGGACAGGGGATACGAGCAGTACTTC CASSYSRDRGYEQYF TRBV6-5 TRBD1 TRBJ2-7 . 15
TGTGCCAGCAGCGTAGGTCTAGCGGGGCACAATGAGCAGTTCTTC CASSVGLAGHNEQFF TRBV9 TRBD2 TRBJ2-1 . 15
TGTGCCAGCAGTGAGTATAAGGGAGCTTTCTTT CASSEYKGAFF TRBV6-1 . TRBJ1-1 . 11
TGTGCCATCAGTGAGGGTAACTATGGCTACACCTTC CAISEGNYGYTF TRBV10-3 . TRBJ1-2 . 12
TGTGCCATCAGTGAGCAGGCAGCCCAACTCACTGAAGCTTTCTTT CAISEQAAQLTEAFF TRBV10-3 . TRBJ1-1 . 15
TGTGCCAGCAGTAAGGGACAGGCCTTCAATCAGCCCCAGCATTTT CASSKGQAFNQPQHF TRBV27 TRBD1 TRBJ1-5 . 15
TGTGCCAGCAGCTTGGACAGGGGAACCGGAAACACCATATATTTT CASSLDRGTGNTIYF TRBV5-4 TRBD1 TRBJ1-3 . 15
TGCGCCAGCAGCTTGGCTGGGCAGGGTACCTACGAGCAGTACTTC CASSLAGQGTYEQYF TRBV5-1 . TRBJ2-7 . 15
TGTGCCAGCAGCTTAGCGACAGGGGGCATGAACACTGAAGCTTTCTTT CASSLATGGMNTEAFF TRBV7-6 TRBD1 TRBJ1-1 . 16
TGTGCCAGCAGCTTAGCCACAGCAACGGCCCGCTCCTACGAGCAGTACTTC CASSLATATARSYEQYF TRBV7-2 . TRBJ2-7 . 17
TGTGCCAGCAGCGAGGACGGAGCCATGAACACTGAAGCTTTCTTT CASSEDGAMNTEAFF TRBV6-1 . TRBJ1-1 . 15
TGCAGTGCTATAGCGAACTATGGCTACACCTTC CSAIANYGYTF TRBV20-1 . TRBJ1-2 few 11
TGTGCCAGCAGCTTACAAAGGGTCAACCAGCCCCAGCATTTT CASSLQRVNQPQHF TRBV7-8 . TRBJ1-5 . 14
TGTGCCAGCAGTATACGGGACATCTCCTACAATGAGCAGTTCTTC CASSIRDISYNEQFF TRBV5-6 . TRBJ2-1 once 15
TGCGCCAGCAGCCAAGATTGGCAGGGGCCCACAGATACGCAGTATTTT CASSQDWQGPTDTQYF TRBV4-3 . TRBJ2-3 . 16
TGCAGCGTAGACAGGGAATTCTATGGCTACACCTTC CSVDREFYGYTF TRBV29-1 TRBD1 TRBJ1-2 . 12
TGTGCCAGCAGTGAAGGGCAGGAGAATTCACCCCTCCACTTT CASSEGQENSPLHF TRBV6-1 . TRBJ1-6 few 14